A selection of T cell receptor beta chains follows, all from one sample in a study of blood T cell repertoires in COVID-19. This table comes from immunoSEQ multiplex PCR, and its TCRdb copy is limited to in-frame clones, with some not included. The profile shows approximately 140,000 clones, around nine tenths of them singletons. Sequencing used peripheral blood. These receptors were collected from a man aged 55 to 70 with active or convalescent COVID-19. The CDR3 runs from the conserved cysteine through the conserved F or W. Fields, in order: clone size, J gene, D gene, V gene, CDR3 DNA, CDR3 protein. The D gene is left open where the match is weak. Size is stated for part of the rows, as once, few or many counts, or as a class when the clone is expanded.

.,TRBJ1-6,.,TRBV28,TGTGCCAGCAGTTTAGGGGCCAGTAATTCACCCCTCCACTTT,CASSLGASNSPLHF
.,TRBJ2-7,TRBD2,TRBV5-1,TGCGCCAGCAGCTGGGAGGGGGAAGCGGGAGTAGGCGAGCAGTACTTC,CASSWEGEAGVGEQYF
.,TRBJ1-1,.,TRBV6-5,TGTGCCAGCAGTTCTCTTCCGGGCAGGGGATTTGAAGCTTTCTTT,CASSSLPGRGFEAFF
.,TRBJ2-7,TRBD1,TRBV6-2/TRBV6-3,TGTGCCAGCAGTGTTGCTGGGACAGCTACCTACGAGCAGTACTTC,CASSVAGTATYEQYF
.,TRBJ1-2,TRBD1,TRBV24-1,TGTGCCACCAGTGATTTCACAGGGGTTCATGGCTACACCTTC,CATSDFTGVHGYTF
.,TRBJ2-7,.,TRBV19,TGTGCCAGTAGTATAGTCTATGACAGCTACGAGCAGTACTTC,CASSIVYDSYEQYF
.,TRBJ2-7,TRBD2,TRBV7-2,TGTGCCAGCAGCTGGGGGGGCCCAACTAGCGGGAGTAACGAGCAGTACTTC,CASSWGGPTSGSNEQYF
once,TRBJ1-4,TRBD1,TRBV18,TGTGCCAGCTCACGTACGCCGACAGGGGCTAATGAAAAACTGTTTTTT,CASSRTPTGANEKLFF
.,TRBJ2-6,TRBD1,TRBV19,TGTGCCAGTAGTATATCTTACCGACAGGGTTTCAGCTCTGGGGCCAACGTCCTGACTTTC,CASSISYRQGFSSGANVLTF
.,TRBJ2-1,TRBD2,TRBV5-1,TGCGCCAGCTTGCGGGGGACGGGGAACAATGAGCAGTTCTTC,CASLRGTGNNEQFF
once,TRBJ2-3,TRBD1,TRBV19,TGTGCCAGTAGTATAGGCCCTTACAGGGGCATCAATCTGGATACGCAGTATTTT,CASSIGPYRGINLDTQYF
.,TRBJ1-2,TRBD1,TRBV5-1,TGCGCCAGCAGCCTAGGGACAGGGTACTATGGCTACACCTTC,CASSLGTGYYGYTF
.,TRBJ2-7,TRBD2,TRBV27,TGTGCCAGCAGCCCCGCTAGCGGGAGGGCCTTAGGCTCCTACGAGCAGTACTTC,CASSPASGRALGSYEQYF
.,TRBJ1-1,TRBD1,TRBV6-2/TRBV6-3,TGTGCCAGCAGTCCGACAGGGCCCGGATTCGCAGCTTTCTTT,CASSPTGPGFAAFF
.,TRBJ2-7,TRBD2,TRBV9,TGTGCCAGCAGCGTAGAGGCTAGCGGGAACTACGAGCAGTACTTC,CASSVEASGNYEQYF
.,TRBJ2-7,.,TRBV12-3/TRBV12-4,TGTGCCAGCAAGCGGGACACGGAGGACGAGCAGTACTTC,CASKRDTEDEQYF
.,TRBJ2-7,TRBD1,TRBV13,TGTGCCAGCAGCCCACCACCCGGGACAGGGGATGACGAGCAGTACTTC,CASSPPPGTGDDEQYF
once,TRBJ2-5,TRBD2,TRBV24-1,TGTGCCACCAGTGAGACGGGCGGGGGGGTGGAGACCCAGTACTTC,CATSETGGGVETQYF
once,TRBJ2-7,.,TRBV5-1,TGCGCCAGCAGCCCCGCTGACGCTAGAGGGGAGCAGTACTTC,CASSPADARGEQYF
.,TRBJ1-1,TRBD1,TRBV6-6,TGTGCCAGCAGTTTACCCCCAGGGGGGACTGAAGCTTTCTTT,CASSLPPGGTEAFF
.,TRBJ2-7,TRBD2,TRBV11-3,TGTGCCAGCAGCCCCGGTGCTAGCGGGAGCCACGAGCAGTACTTC,CASSPGASGSHEQYF
.,TRBJ1-6,.,TRBV27,TGTGCCAGCAGTTTTAGGGGAAATAATTCACCCCTCCACTTT,CASSFRGNNSPLHF
once,TRBJ2-5,.,TRBV29-1,TGCAGTGCCCTAGCGACCCAAGAGACCCAGTACTTC,CSALATQETQYF
.,TRBJ1-2,.,TRBV28,TGTGCCAGCACCTCAGGCGGACATGTGGGCTACACCTTC,CASTSGGHVGYTF
.,TRBJ2-2,.,TRBV6-6,TGTGCCAGCAATCAGGGAACCACCGGGGAGCTGTTTTTT,CASNQGTTGELFF
.,TRBJ2-5,TRBD2,TRBV29-1,TGCAGCGCTGGGTCGGGAGGGGAGACCCAGTACTTC,CSAGSGGETQYF
many,TRBJ2-1,TRBD1,TRBV2,TGTGCCAGCAGGGAACAGGGGTCCCTTTACAATGAGCAGTTCTTC,CASREQGSLYNEQFF
.,TRBJ2-7,TRBD1,TRBV5-5,TGTGCCAGCAGATTCGGACAGGGGCCATCCTACGAGCAGTACTTC,CASRFGQGPSYEQYF
.,TRBJ2-7,.,TRBV3-1/TRBV3-2,TGTGCCAGCAGCCAAGGAGTGATTTACGAGCAGTACTTC,CASSQGVIYEQYF
.,TRBJ2-7,.,TRBV5-1,TGCGCCAGCAGCTTGCAACAGTCCTACGAGCAGTACTTC,CASSLQQSYEQYF
once,TRBJ2-5,.,TRBV4-1,TGCGCCAGCAGCCAAGCGGGAGCAGAGACCCAGTACTTC,CASSQAGAETQYF